The 22 T cell receptor beta chains given below trace back to one sample, sequenced in a study of OX40 agonist ivuxolimab in advanced cancers. The table came from immunoSEQ multiplex PCR; TCRdb's copy has only in-frame clones and leaves some out. The sample has about 58,000 clones, roughly nine tenths seen once. The material was CD4+ or CD8+ T cells sorted from blood, obtained in a trial of the OX40 agonist ivuxolimab. These receptors all stem from an adult with an advanced solid tumor such as melanoma, head and neck, liver or kidney cancer.

This clone was counted a single time. The chain carries TRBV14 and TRBJ1-5; tentatively, D is TRBD1 (6 bases). CDR1 is SGHDN, CDR2 FVKESK, per germline. Trimming left V 4 bases short and J 7 bases short, with 17 bases between. CDR3 size: 15 residues. The CDR3 nucleotides are TGTGCCAGCAGCCCAAGATCTAGGGGGGACCAGCCCCAGCATTTT. Protein: CASSPRSRGDQPQHF. Using reference TRBV14 and TRBJ1-5 for the parts outside the CDR3, the full variable domain is EAGVTQFPSHSVIEKGQTVTLRCDPISGHDNLYWYRRVMGKEIKFLLHFVKESKQDESGMPNNRFLAERTGGTYSTLKVQPAELEDSGVYFCASSPRSRGDQPQHFGDGTRLSIL.

The chain employs TRBV30 and TRBJ2-2; 11 bases are shared with TRBD2. The ends lost 2 bases at V and 4 bases at J; junction bases unmatched: 6. The V gene's germline CDR1 is GTSNPN and CDR2 SVGIG (reference sequence). CDR3 length: 16 amino acids. The CDR3 coding sequence is TGTGCCTGGAGTTTAGCGGGAGGGCGGGTCACCGGGGAGCTGTTTTTT. Amino acids: CAWSLAGGRVTGELFF.

V and J are TRBV4-1 and TRBJ2-3, with 8 nucleotides matching TRBD1. J gave up 6 bases and V 2 bases, and 4 bases lay outside the gene matches. From germline, CDR1 is MGHRA and CDR2 YSYEKL. The length of the CDR3 is 14 residues. The CDR3 DNA reads TGCGCCAGCAGCCAATCCTACAGGGGGGATACGCAGTATTTT. It is translated as CASSQSYRGDTQYF.

This clone was seen once. The chain combines TRBV6-1 with TRBJ2-6, with TRBD1 identical over 8 bases. Germline loops: CDR1 MNHNS, CDR2 SASEGT. V dropped 2 bases and J dropped 1; count of bases not matched to a gene: 7. This CDR3 has 18 amino acids. As DNA, the CDR3 is TGTGCCAGCAGTGAACTTGGACAGGGCAATTCTGGGGCCAACGTCCTGACTTTC. Residues: CASSELGQGNSGANVLTF.

This rearrangement joins TRBV6-5 to TRBJ2-1; 15 nucleotides match TRBD2. Germline V CDR1 and CDR2: MNHEY, SVGAGI. This CDR3 has 16 amino acids. J lost 9 bases, V lost 4 bases, and 7 bases had no gene match. This CDR3 reads CASSFSGLAGGFEQFF. The CDR3 nucleotides are TGTGCCAGCAGTTTCTCGGGACTAGCGGGAGGATTTGAGCAGTTCTTC.

V gene TRBV5-6 combines with J gene TRBJ1-5; tentatively, D is TRBD1 (6 bases). Trimming stripped 2 bases from V and 5 bases from J, with 11 bases between. The CDR3 loop spans 14 amino acids. The germline V gene has CDR1 SGHDT and CDR2 YYEEEE. Here the CDR3 DNA reads TGTGCCAGCAGCTTCCAGGGGCATGATCAGCCCCAGCATTTT. Residues: CASSFQGHDQPQHF.

The J gene is TRBJ1-1, the V gene TRBV5-6; 8 positions agree with TRBD1. J lost 5 bases, V lost 4 bases, and 7 bases had no gene match. Germline CDR1 is SGHDT and CDR2 is YYEEEE. This CDR3 spans 14 amino acids. The DNA for the CDR3 is TGTGCCAGCAGCCGAACAGGGGGTGGAACTGAAGCTTTCTTT. Translation: CASSRTGGGTEAFF.

This rearrangement joins TRBV9 to TRBJ2-1; possibly TRBD2 for D (5 bases). V dropped 6 bases and J dropped 0 bases, with 16 bases sitting between them. The CDR3 is 16 amino acids. Germline-derived CDR1 and CDR2 are SGDLS and YYNGEE. CDR3: CASTASGLSSYNEQFF. DNA of the CDR3: TGTGCCAGCACCGCGAGCGGCCTTAGCTCCTACAATGAGCAGTTCTTC.

The chain employs TRBV2 and TRBJ2-1; 10 nucleotides match TRBD2. Germline V gene data show CDR1 as SNHLY and CDR2 as FYNNEI. This CDR3 spans 14 amino acids. The V segment lost 3 bases and the J segment 10 bases; nucleotides outside the gene matches: 6. Written as DNA, the CDR3 is TGTGCCAGCAGTGATTTAGCGGGAGGCCAAGAGCAGTTCTTC. Its translation is CASSDLAGGQEQFF.

The chain is built from TRBV11-2 and TRBJ2-3; D remains unclear. The CDR3 runs 14 residues. CDR1 is SGHAT and CDR2 is FQNNGV in the germline V gene. The ends were cut back, 3 bases at V and 3 bases at J, with 10 bases in the middle. The CDR3 region is CASSFWGNTDTQYF. The DNA of the CDR3 is TGTGCCAGCAGCTTCTGGGGAAATACAGATACGCAGTATTTT. Drawing the rest from reference TRBV11-2 and TRBJ2-3, the complete variable domain is EAGVAQSPRYKIIEKRQSVAFWCNPISGHATLYWYQQILGQGPKLLIQFQNNGVVDDSQLPKDRFSAERLKGVDSTLKIQPAKLEDSAVYLCASSFWGNTDTQYFGPGTRLTVL.

The chain couples TRBV5-6 to TRBJ2-5; no firm D call. CDR3 size: 15 residues. Looked up from germline, CDR1 is SGHDT and CDR2 is YYEEEE. The V gene lost 2 bases and the J gene lost 3 bases, with 14 bases spanning the gap. Here the CDR3 DNA reads TGTGCCAGCAGCTTCTATCAGTACGAGGAAGAGACCCAGTACTTC. Amino acids: CASSFYQYEEETQYF. The full variable domain, rest sourced from reference TRBV5-6 and TRBJ2-5, is DAGVTQSPTHLIKTRGQQVTLRCSPKSGHDTVSWYQQALGQGPQFIFQYYEEEERQRGNFPDRFSGHQFPNYSSELNVNALLLGDSALYLCASSFYQYEEETQYFGPGTRLLVL.

The chain links TRBV7-3 to TRBJ2-1, with 8 bases identical to TRBD2. CDR1 SGHTA and CDR2 FQGTGA come from the germline V gene. CDR3 length: 16 residues. V was clipped by 4 bases and J by 7 bases; unmatched bases: 12. CDR3 loop: CASSSLAGKRPNEQFF. The CDR3 DNA is TGTGCCAGCAGCTCTCTAGCGGGTAAGAGGCCAAATGAGCAGTTCTTC.

This chain joins TRBV11-3 and TRBJ2-7, with D perhaps being TRBD1 or TRBD2 (5 bases each). V gave up 2 bases and J gave up 0 bases, with 23 bases separating them. Germline CDR1 SGHNT, CDR2 YENEEA. The CDR3 extends over 19 amino acids. CDR3 residues: CASSLTGTFNRGSSYEQYF. CDR3 in DNA: TGTGCCAGCAGCTTAACCGGGACCTTTAATCGGGGTAGCTCCTACGAGCAGTACTTC.

The CDR3 DNA reads as TGTGCCAGCAGCGGTGTAACAGGGGGCTGGGGGCCGAACACCGGGGAGCTGTTTTTT. Translation gives CASSGVTGGWGPNTGELFF. The rearrangement uses TRBV7-9 and TRBJ2-2; 9 positions agree with TRBD1. There are 19 residues in the CDR3. The trim removed 5 bases at V and 0 bases at J, leaving 13 bases unmatched. Germline V gene data show CDR1 as SEHNR and CDR2 as FQNEAQ (reference sequence).

The chain joins TRBV6-5 to TRBJ2-6; D remains ambiguous. Trimming removed 5 bases from V and 2 bases from J, with 7 bases in between. Germline loops: CDR1 MNHEY, CDR2 SVGAGI. This CDR3 has 14 amino acids. The CDR3 sequence is CASSQIAGANVLTF. The CDR3 nucleotides are TGTGCCAGCAGTCAGATTGCTGGGGCCAACGTCCTGACTTTC.

This chain uses TRBV10-3 with TRBJ2-3; possibly TRBD1 or TRBD2 for D (5 bases each). Germline CDR1 and CDR2: ENHRY and SYGVKD. Deletions cut 2 bases from V and 5 bases from J, with 20 bases between. CDR3 size: 17 residues. The CDR3 DNA sequence: TGTGCCATCAGTGAGAATCCAGGGCCAGGGAGTGGAGATACGCAGTATTTT. Its protein product is CAISENPGPGSGDTQYF.

The table lists this clone with a count of one. The chain has TRBV7-9 and TRBJ2-7; D is ambiguous. V lost 1 base and J 1 base, leaving 8 bases between the germline ends. Germline V gene lookup returns CDR1 SEHNR and CDR2 FQNEAQ (reference sequence). CDR3 length: 14 residues. Here the CDR3 reads CASSLGAVSYEQYF. CDR3 sequence (DNA): TGTGCCAGCAGCTTAGGGGCAGTATCCTACGAGCAGTACTTC.

The chain uses TRBV9 and TRBJ2-1; D remains ambiguous. Deletions cut 1 base from V and 2 bases from J, with 4 bases between. This CDR3 has 13 residues. Germline-derived CDR1 and CDR2 are SGDLS and YYNGEE. CDR3 sequence (DNA): TGTGCCAGCAGCGTACGGCCCTACAATGAGCAGTTCTTC. Its protein is CASSVRPYNEQFF.

The J gene is TRBJ2-7, the V gene TRBV4-2; 9 bases line up with TRBD2. CDR1 is LGHNA, CDR2 YNFKEQ, per germline. After removal of 2 bases from V and 2 bases from J, the junction contained 4 bases not matched to a gene. This CDR3 contains 15 residues. The CDR3 coding sequence is TGTGCCAGCAGCCAATTTAGCGGGAGCGCCTACGAGCAGTACTTC. It encodes CASSQFSGSAYEQYF.

The chain carries TRBV27 and TRBJ1-2; 8 bases agree with TRBD1. Looked up from germline, CDR1 is MNHEY and CDR2 is SMNVEV (reference sequence). The CDR3 contains 15 residues. V lost 0 bases and J lost 8; bases outside the gene matches: 8. This CDR3 reads CASSLSLTGVRGYTF. DNA of the CDR3: TGTGCCAGCAGTTTATCTCTGACAGGGGTACGGGGCTACACCTTC.

This chain connects TRBV5-4 to TRBJ2-7; 10 bases align to TRBD1. The CDR3 runs 14 residues. Trimming cost V 3 bases and J 6 bases; bases outside gene matches: 6. Germline values: CDR1 SGHNT, CDR2 YYREEE (reference sequence). The CDR3 DNA is TGTGCCAGCAGCTGGGACAGGGGAATGGGCGAGCAGTACTTC. This codes for CASSWDRGMGEQYF.

This sequence joins TRBV5-4 and TRBJ2-6, with 10 bases that match TRBD1. This CDR3 region has 18 residues. Germline V lookup: CDR1 SGHNT, CDR2 YYREEE (reference sequence). V dropped 1 base and J dropped 4; count of bases not matched to a gene: 8. In nucleotides, the CDR3 is TGTGCCAGCAGCTTGAGGGACAGGGGCGAGTTAGGGGCCAACGTCCTGACTTTC. Its protein is CASSLRDRGELGANVLTF.